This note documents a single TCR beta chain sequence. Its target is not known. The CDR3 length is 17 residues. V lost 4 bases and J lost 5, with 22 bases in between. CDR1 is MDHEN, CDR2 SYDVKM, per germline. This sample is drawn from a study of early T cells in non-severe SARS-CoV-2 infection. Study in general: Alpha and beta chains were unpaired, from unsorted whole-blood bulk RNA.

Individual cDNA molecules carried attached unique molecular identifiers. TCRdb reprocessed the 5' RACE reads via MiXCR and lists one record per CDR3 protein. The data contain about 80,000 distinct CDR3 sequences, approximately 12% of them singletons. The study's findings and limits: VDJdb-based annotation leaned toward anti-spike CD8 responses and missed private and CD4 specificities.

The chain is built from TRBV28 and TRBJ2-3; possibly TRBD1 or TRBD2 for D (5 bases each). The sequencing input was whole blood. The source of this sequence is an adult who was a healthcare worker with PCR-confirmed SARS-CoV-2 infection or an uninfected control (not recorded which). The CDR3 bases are TGTGCCAGCAGTTCCCTCCGGGCCGGGGCGCAGAGAGATACGCAGTATTTT. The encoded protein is CASSSLRAGAQRDTQYF.